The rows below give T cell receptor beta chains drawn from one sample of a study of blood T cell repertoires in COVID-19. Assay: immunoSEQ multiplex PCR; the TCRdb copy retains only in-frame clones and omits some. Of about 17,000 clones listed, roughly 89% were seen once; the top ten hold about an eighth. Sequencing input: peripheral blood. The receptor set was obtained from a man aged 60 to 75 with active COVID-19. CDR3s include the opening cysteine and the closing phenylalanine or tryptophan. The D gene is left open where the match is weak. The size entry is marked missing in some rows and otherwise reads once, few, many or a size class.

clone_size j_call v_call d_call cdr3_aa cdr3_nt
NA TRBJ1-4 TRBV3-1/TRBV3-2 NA CASSQEGAQEKLFF TGTGCCAGCAGCCAAGAGGGGGCTCAGGAAAAACTGTTTTTT
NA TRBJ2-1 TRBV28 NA CASSHATPPYNEQFF TGTGCCAGCAGTCATGCGACACCCCCATACAATGAGCAGTTCTTC
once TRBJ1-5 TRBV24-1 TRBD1 CATSVGGQGDQPQHF TGTGCCACCAGTGTCGGGGGACAGGGAGATCAGCCCCAGCATTTT
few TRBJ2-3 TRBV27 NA CASGRDSRTDTQYF TGTGCCAGCGGGCGGGACAGCCGCACAGATACGCAGTATTTT
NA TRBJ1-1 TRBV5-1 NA CASSSGDGRTEAFF TGCGCCAGCAGCTCAGGGGACGGTAGAACTGAAGCTTTCTTT
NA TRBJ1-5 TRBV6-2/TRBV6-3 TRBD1 CASSYSRGGAGWGNQPQHF TGTGCCAGCAGTTACTCGAGAGGGGGCGCCGGGTGGGGCAATCAGCCCCAGCATTTT
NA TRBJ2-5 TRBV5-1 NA CASSLRGGRGGQETQYF TGCGCCAGCAGCTTGAGGGGGGGGCGAGGTGGCCAAGAGACCCAGTACTTC
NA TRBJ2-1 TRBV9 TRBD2 CASSVYSGIGSEQFF TGTGCCAGCAGCGTATATAGCGGGATTGGGAGTGAGCAGTTCTTC
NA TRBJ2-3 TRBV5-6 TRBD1 CASSIRTGGRTDTQYF TGTGCCAGCAGCATTAGGACAGGGGGCAGGACAGATACGCAGTATTTT
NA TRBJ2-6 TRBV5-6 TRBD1 CASSSGTGMGANVLTF TGTGCCAGCAGCTCCGGGACAGGGATGGGGGCCAACGTCCTGACTTTC
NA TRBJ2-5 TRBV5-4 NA CASSLTGQGTQYF TGTGCCAGCAGCCTAACAGGGCAAGGGACCCAGTACTTC
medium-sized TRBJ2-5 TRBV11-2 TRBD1 CASSLGPDTGGEMETQYF TGTGCCAGCAGCTTGGGCCCCGATACAGGGGGCGAGATGGAGACCCAGTACTTC
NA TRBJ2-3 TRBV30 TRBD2 CAWSLLAGSTDTQYF TGTGCCTGGAGTCTCTTAGCGGGAAGCACAGATACGCAGTATTTT
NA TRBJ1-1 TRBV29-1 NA CSVTNGLTGNTEAFF TGCAGCGTCACGAACGGACTGACAGGGAACACTGAAGCTTTCTTT
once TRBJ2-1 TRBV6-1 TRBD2 CASSGLAGGGYNEQFF TGTGCCAGCAGTGGGCTAGCGGGGGGCGGGTACAATGAGCAGTTCTTC
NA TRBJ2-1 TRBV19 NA CASSIPSAGSYNEQFF TGTGCCAGTAGTATCCCGAGCGCAGGGTCCTACAATGAGCAGTTCTTC
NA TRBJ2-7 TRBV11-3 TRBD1 CASSLAGSGGIGSIYEQYF TGTGCCAGCAGCTTAGCGGGGTCAGGGGGTATAGGATCGATCTACGAGCAGTACTTC
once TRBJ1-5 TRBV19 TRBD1 CASSVGQSTQHF TGTGCCAGTAGTGTGGGACAGTCGACCCAGCATTTT
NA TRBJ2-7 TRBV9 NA CASSVEGQSSYEQYF TGTGCCAGCAGCGTAGAAGGACAATCCTCCTACGAGCAGTACTTC
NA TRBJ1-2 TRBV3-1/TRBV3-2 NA CASSQRPTRRLDYGYTF TGTGCCAGCAGCCAACGACCGACACGCCGGCTGGACTATGGCTACACCTTC